A single sample gave rise to the 4 T cell receptor beta chains below, sequenced in a study of shared clonotypes between healthy human individuals. Method: immunoSEQ multiplex PCR; TCRdb's copy keeps in-frame clones and lacks some. The sample has more than 2 million clones, approximately 94% seen once; the top ten hold roughly 0.13%. The sample consisted of naive CD4+ T cells sorted from blood. Subset meaning: CD45RA+ positively selected. These receptors were obtained from a man younger than 35 in good health.

The gene calls are TRBV4-3 and TRBJ2-3; D uncertain. The CDR3 has 15 amino acids. With 0 bases removed from V and 2 bases from J, the gap between germline ends came to 9 bases. Per germline, CDR1 LGHNA and CDR2 YSLEER. DNA for the CDR3: TGCGCCAGCAGCCAAGAATTAGCCTCCACAGATACGCAGTATTTT. This translates into CASSQELASTDTQYF.

A note on this clone: The identical CDR3 is also encoded by other nucleotide sequences in the sample. The rearrangement uses TRBV5-1 and TRBJ2-3, with D perhaps matching TRBD1 or TRBD2 (6 bases each). Germline CDR1 is SGHRS and CDR2 is YFSETQ. This CDR3 is 14 amino acids long. V lost 4 bases to trimming and J lost 2 bases, with 11 bases between them. CDR3 DNA: TGCGCCAGCAGCCCCGGGGGCTTCACAGATACGCAGTATTTT. Translated, it gives CASSPGGFTDTQYF.

The rearrangement links TRBV11-2 to TRBJ2-7; 8 bases agree with TRBD1. CDR3 length equals 14 residues. Germline V gene sequence: CDR1 SGHAT, CDR2 FQNNGV. J gave up 1 base and V 5 bases, and 4 bases lay outside the gene matches. CDR3 region: CASSGQGLSYEQYF. The DNA of the CDR3 is TGTGCCAGCAGCGGACAGGGTTTGTCCTACGAGCAGTACTTC.

In its sample, this clone was seen once. The chain links TRBV10-1 to TRBJ2-3, with 9 bases fitting TRBD2. With V trimmed by 6 bases and J by 4 bases, 5 bases remained unmatched. This CDR3 has 14 residues. Per the germline V gene, CDR1 is WNHNN and CDR2 is SYGVQD (reference sequence). The CDR3 DNA follows: TGCGCCAGCAGCCCTAGCGGGAACCCAGATACGCAGTATTTT. This encodes CASSPSGNPDTQYF.